One and the same sample provided the 30 T cell receptor beta chains below, sequenced in a study of breast tumors, draining lymph nodes, adjacent tissues. MiXCR, run by TCRdb on the multiplex PCR reads, gives a single entry per CDR3 protein. Found here are around 140,000 distinct CDR3 sequences, 20% to 25% of them singletons; the top ten hold more than 2.5%. Breast cancer patients provided tissue from their axillary draining lymph nodes. The material sequenced was axillary lymph node tissue. The receptors were sampled from a female donor with breast cancer. Some clones in this sample may be carry-over from other donors' samples.

This clonotype was detected many times. The chain couples TRBV10-2 to TRBJ2-1; 11 bases line up with TRBD2. This CDR3 has 16 residues. Germline V lookup: CDR1 WSHSY, CDR2 SAAADI. After removal of 1 base from V and 4 bases from J, the junction contained 3 bases not matched to a gene. Written as DNA, the CDR3 is TGCGCCAGCAGTGAGTGGCTAGCGGGAGGATACAATGAGCAGTTCTTC. It translates to CASSEWLAGGYNEQFF.

This clonotype appeared many times. V is TRBV20-1 and J is TRBJ2-7; no clear D gene. The germline V and J ends were trimmed by 3 bases and 5 bases, with 8 bases remaining between them. This CDR3 spans 11 amino acids. CDR1 DFQATT and CDR2 SNEGSKA come from the germline V gene (reference sequence). The DNA for the CDR3 is TGCAGTGCTAGTTCCAGGAACGAGCAGTACTTC. This sequence encodes CSASSRNEQYF.

A note on this clonotype: A read error may explain this, as a much larger clone is one base away. The chain combines TRBV5-1 with TRBJ2-3; D is unclear. This CDR3 contains 14 residues. CDR1 is SGHRS, CDR2 YFSETQ, per germline. CDR3 region: CPSSLSENTDTQYF. The CDR3 region has the DNA TGCCCCAGCAGCTTGTCGGAGAACACAGATACGCAGTATTTT. The variable domain in full, completed from reference TRBV5-1 and TRBJ2-3, reads KAGVTQTPRYLIKTRGQQVTLSCSPISGHRSVSWYQQTPGQGLQFLFEYFSETQRNKGNFPGRFSGRQFSNSRSEMNVSTLELGDSALYLCPSSLSENTDTQYFGPGTRLTVL.

In regard to this clonotype: Given a much more abundant clone one base away, this may be a read error. The chain recombines TRBV7-2 with TRBJ2-1, with a possible D match to TRBD2 (6 bases). This CDR3 has 14 residues. Germline values: CDR1 SGHTA, CDR2 FQGNSA. The chain's CDR3 is CASSVSGSYSEQFF. In DNA, the CDR3 is TGTGCCAGCAGCGTTAGCGGCTCCTACAGTGAGCAGTTCTTC.

This clonotype appeared a few times. Likely a read error: the CDR3 ends without its conserved phenylalanine or tryptophan. The chain carries TRBV6-2 or TRBV6-3 and TRBJ2-5; TRBD1 or TRBD2 may be the D gene (6 bases each). This CDR3 contains 16 residues. The V end lost 0 bases, the J end lost 3 bases, and 14 bases lay between the germline ends. Germline V gives CDR1 MNHEY, CDR2 SVGEGT. CDR3 amino acids: CASSYSRGRTEETQYS. In DNA form, the CDR3 reads TGTGCCAGCAGTTACTCACGGGGGCGAACAGAAGAGACCCAGTACTCC.

Many counts were recorded for this clonotype. The rearrangement links TRBV2 to TRBJ1-2, with a possible D match to TRBD1 (5 bases). Germline-derived CDR1 and CDR2 are SNHLY and FYNNEI. The CDR3 sequence is 13 residues long. V was cut by 6 bases and J by 4 bases, with 12 bases left in between. CDR3 sequence (DNA): TGTGCCAGCAGGGAGGGGCGAGGCTATGGCTACACCTTC. Protein sequence: CASREGRGYGYTF.

This clonotype was seen at least ten times. This sequence joins TRBV2 and TRBJ2-1; D remains unclear. Between the trimmed V and J ends, which lost 10 bases and 4 bases, there was a span of 17 bases. Germline V gives CDR1 SNHLY, CDR2 FYNNEI. This CDR3 has 14 residues. The DNA of the CDR3 is TGTGCCACCAAAAGAGTCCTAGATTACAATGAGCAGTTCTTC. Its protein is CATKRVLDYNEQFF.

This clonotype was detected many times. This sequence joins TRBV24-1 and TRBJ2-7; possible D gene TRBD2, 6 bases. CDR3 length: 15 residues. Trimming took off 2 bases at V and 2 bases at J, with 12 bases between the two ends. CDR1 KGHDR and CDR2 SFDVKD come from the germline V gene. This CDR3 is CATSDSGGTTYEQYF. For the CDR3, the DNA is TGTGCCACCAGTGATTCCGGGGGAACTACCTACGAGCAGTACTTC.

This clonotype was observed a handful of times. The chain joins TRBV5-5 to TRBJ2-5; D unclear. Germline values: CDR1 SGHKS, CDR2 YYEKEE (reference sequence). V was pared by 0 bases and J by 1 base, with 7 bases between. This CDR3 region has 14 residues. The DNA for the CDR3 is TGTGCCAGCAGCTTGGACACGTCCCAAGAGACCCAGTACTTC. Protein sequence: CASSLDTSQETQYF. The full variable domain, rest sourced from reference TRBV5-5 and TRBJ2-5, is DAGVTQSPTHLIKTRGQQVTLRCSPISGHKSVSWYQQVLGQGPQFIFQYYEKEERGRGNFPDRFSARQFPNYSSELNVNALLLGDSALYLCASSLDTSQETQYFGPGTRLLVL.

This clonotype showed up just once. The rearrangement joins TRBV15 to TRBJ2-4; possibly TRBD2 for D (7 bases). CDR3 length: 18 amino acids. The germline V and J ends were trimmed by 0 bases and 1 base, with 16 bases remaining between them. Germline V gives CDR1 LNHNV, CDR2 YYDKDF (reference sequence). The chain's CDR3 is CATSRDRGGPWAKNIQYF. The CDR3 DNA reads as TGTGCCACCAGCAGAGACAGGGGAGGGCCGTGGGCCAAAAACATTCAGTACTTC.

This clonotype appeared many times. The gene calls are TRBV2 and TRBJ2-2; D unresolved. CDR3 size: 15 residues. Germline V gene lookup returns CDR1 SNHLY and CDR2 FYNNEI. Trimming stripped 1 base from V and 0 bases from J, with 6 bases between. CDR3 sequence reads: CASSEDSSNTGELFF. In DNA, the CDR3 is TGTGCCAGCAGTGAAGACAGCTCGAACACCGGGGAGCTGTTTTTT.

This clonotype was seen a few times. The chain is built from TRBV6-1 and TRBJ1-3, with 9 bases that match TRBD1. V gave up 1 base and J gave up 1 base; unmatched junction bases: 5. The CDR3 extends over 17 amino acids. Germline lookup yields CDR1 MNHNS and CDR2 SASEGT. The CDR3 DNA reads TGTGCCAGCAGTGAAGTTGGACAGGGGCTATCTGGAAACACCATATATTTT. It encodes CASSEVGQGLSGNTIYF.

In regard to this clonotype: It may be a read error: a sequence one base away is much more abundant. The chain joins TRBV30 to TRBJ1-3; 10 bases agree with TRBD1. This CDR3 is built from 15 residues. Germline CDR1 GTSNPN, CDR2 SVGIG (reference sequence). V was clipped by 5 bases and J by 6 bases; unmatched bases: 10. The CDR3 loop reads CAWGGDRGLENTIYF. CDR3 in DNA: TGTGCCTGGGGTGGGGACAGGGGCTTGGAAAACACCATATATTTT.

This clonotype has ten or more counts. The V gene is TRBV28, the J gene TRBJ2-7; D might be TRBD2 (7 bases). CDR1 MDHEN and CDR2 SYDVKM come from the germline V gene. V lost 6 bases and J lost 4, with 16 bases in between. The CDR3 is 14 residues long. CDR3 nucleotides: TGTGCCAGCAGGTTGGGGGGGCGGAATTACGAGCAGTACTTC. Translated, it gives CASRLGGRNYEQYF. Combining the CDR3 with reference TRBV28 and TRBJ2-7 gives the whole variable domain DVKVTQSSRYLVKRTGEKVFLECVQDMDHENMFWYRQDPGLGLRLIYFSYDVKMKEKGDIPEGYSVSREKKERFSLILESASTNQTSMYLCASRLGGRNYEQYFGPGTRLTVT.

In its sample, this clonotype was seen many times. The chain combines TRBV5-5 with TRBJ2-7; a possible D gene is TRBD2 (6 bases). The ends were cut back, 1 base at V and 4 bases at J, with 15 bases in the middle. Germline values: CDR1 SGHKS, CDR2 YYEKEE (reference sequence). This CDR3 is built from 15 residues. The CDR3, as DNA: TGTGCCAGCAGCTTGCTTTTCGGGAGCCAATACGAGCAGTACTTC. Its translation is CASSLLFGSQYEQYF.

Regarding this clonotype: It may be a read error: a sequence one base away is much more abundant. The V gene is TRBV20-1, the J gene TRBJ1-4; D is undetermined. The CDR3 totals 12 residues. V shed 6 bases and J shed 5 bases, with 10 bases lying between them. Germline assignment: CDR1 DFQATT and CDR2 SNEGSKA (reference sequence). The CDR3, as DNA: TGCAGTGCAATTGGCCCAAATGAAAAACTGTTTTTT. Translation: CSAIGPNEKLFF.

This clonotype was counted many times. The rearrangement links TRBV20-1 to TRBJ2-3; D gene uncertain. Trimming shortened V by 6 bases and J by 2 bases, and 12 bases separated the two germline ends. Germline values: CDR1 DFQATT, CDR2 SNEGSKA (reference sequence). The CDR3 extends over 13 amino acids. The CDR3 region has the DNA TGCAGTGCCTTAAGCCGACCCACAGATACGCAGTATTTT. This sequence encodes CSALSRPTDTQYF.

This clonotype was picked up many times. V is TRBV6-5 and J is TRBJ2-1; 12 bases map to TRBD2. CDR3 length: 15 residues. CDR1 MNHEY and CDR2 SVGAGI come from the germline V gene. V shed 2 bases, J shed 6 bases, and the junction held 2 bases outside the gene matches. The CDR3 loop is CASSYGLAGTNEQFF. CDR3 sequence (DNA): TGTGCCAGCAGTTACGGACTAGCGGGAACCAATGAGCAGTTCTTC.

This clonotype was recorded many times. The chain is built from TRBV7-2 and TRBJ2-5; 7 positions agree with TRBD2. The ends lost 5 bases at V and 4 bases at J; junction bases unmatched: 7. The CDR3 covers 14 residues. Germline CDR1 reads SGHTA; CDR2 reads FQGNSA. The CDR3 sequence: CASSPSGLVETQYF. The DNA of the CDR3 is TGTGCCAGCAGCCCCTCCGGACTAGTAGAGACCCAGTACTTC. The variable domain in full, with the rest retrieved from reference TRBV7-2 and TRBJ2-5, is GAGVSQSPSNKVTEKGKDVELRCDPISGHTALYWYRQSLGQGLEFLIYFQGNSAPDKSGLPSDRFSAERTGGSVSTLTIQRTQQEDSAVYLCASSPSGLVETQYFGPGTRLLVL.

The chain is built from TRBV11-3 and TRBJ2-1; no reliable D call. The germline V gene encodes CDR1 SGHNT and CDR2 YENEEA. The CDR3 contains 14 residues. Between the trimmed V and J ends, which lost 4 bases and 6 bases, there was a span of 13 bases. In DNA, the CDR3 is TGTGCCAGCAGCTCCCGAGCGCAGCCCAATGAGCAGTTCTTC. Translating it yields CASSSRAQPNEQFF.

Turning to this clonotype: A read error may account for a junction end that differs from germline. The chain has TRBV7-9 and TRBJ2-5; TRBD1 is a possible D gene (7 bases). The CDR3 consists of 14 residues. The V gene's germline CDR1 is SEHNR and CDR2 FQNEAQ (reference sequence). The CDR3 nucleotides read TGTGCCAGCAGCCCCAGGACAGGCGGGGAGACCCGGTACTTC. Amino acids: CASSPRTGGETRYF.

This chain connects TRBV2 to TRBJ1-1; D not resolved. The germline gives CDR1 SNHLY, CDR2 FYNNEI. V was clipped by 6 bases and J by 1 base, with 9 bases between them. This CDR3 region has 13 residues. The CDR3 protein is CASRVDGNTEAFF. CDR3 in DNA: TGTGCCAGCAGGGTGGACGGGAACACTGAAGCTTTCTTT.

In this sample, this clonotype turned up many times. V and J are TRBV12-3 or TRBV12-4 and TRBJ2-2; 7 nucleotides align to TRBD1. J was trimmed by 8 bases and V by 7 bases; bases with no gene match: 13. The CDR3 is 15 amino acids. The CDR3 reads CASTKGQFRPGELFF. CDR3 bases: TGTGCCAGCACTAAGGGACAGTTTCGGCCGGGGGAGCTGTTTTTT.

Concerning this clonotype itself: This could be a read error, since a much larger clone is one nucleotide away. The rearrangement uses TRBV19 and TRBJ1-4; no definite D call. The CDR3 loop spans 16 amino acids. Germline loops: CDR1 LNHDA, CDR2 SQIVND (reference sequence). In nucleotides, the CDR3 is TGTGCCAGTAGTCATGGTGGTGCCCAAACTAATGAAAAACCGTTTTTT. Protein product: CASSHGGAQTNEKPFF.

Concerning this clonotype itself: One end of the junction varies from germline; a read error may be responsible. This chain links TRBV5-4 with TRBJ2-7; D is perhaps TRBD2 (6 bases). From germline, CDR1 is SGHNT and CDR2 YYREEE (reference sequence). The CDR3 totals 13 residues. The CDR3 bases are TGTGCCAGCGGCTTGACTAGTGGGTACGAGCAGTACTTC. It is translated as CASGLTSGYEQYF.

This clonotype was detected ten times or more. CDR3 loop: CASSPGTSGRQETQYF. The CDR3 nucleotides are TGTGCCAGCAGCCCTGGGACTAGCGGGAGGCAAGAGACCCAGTACTTC. V and J are TRBV7-3 and TRBJ2-5, with TRBD2 matching over 15 bases. The CDR3 length is 16 residues. Unmatched junction bases numbered 3, after V lost 5 bases and J lost 2 bases. Germline CDR1 reads SGHTA; CDR2 reads FQGTGA. Full variable domain (missing parts from reference TRBV7-3 and TRBJ2-5): GAGVSQTPSNKVTEKGKYVELRCDPISGHTALYWYRQSLGQGPEFLIYFQGTGAADDSGLPNDRFFAVRPEGSVSTLKIQRTERGDSAVYLCASSPGTSGRQETQYFGPGTRLLVL.

The V gene is TRBV11-3, the J gene TRBJ2-1, with 9 positions matching TRBD2. The CDR3 covers 14 residues. In germline, CDR1 is SGHNT, CDR2 YENEEA. Trimming at V came to 6 bases and at J to 9 bases, leaving 9 bases not matched to a gene. The CDR3: CASSGGRAGVEQFF. The CDR3, as DNA: TGTGCCAGCAGTGGCGGGAGGGCCGGAGTTGAGCAGTTCTTC. The whole variable domain, filled in from reference TRBV11-3 and TRBJ2-1, reads EAGVVQSPRYKIIEKKQPVAFWCNPISGHNTLYWYLQNLGQGPELLIRYENEEAVDDSQLPKDRFSAERLKGVDSTLKIQPAELGDSAVYLCASSGGRAGVEQFFGPGTRLTVL.

This clonotype has more than one count but fewer than ten. The chain carries TRBV4-1 and TRBJ2-1; no clear D gene. The CDR3 spans 16 residues. Deletions cut 1 base from V and 0 bases from J, with 10 bases between. Germline values: CDR1 MGHRA, CDR2 YSYEKL. CDR3 protein: CASSQAVLASYNEQFF. DNA of the CDR3: TGCGCCAGCAGCCAAGCGGTACTTGCCTCCTACAATGAGCAGTTCTTC.

This clonotype showed up many times. The chain combines TRBV6-2 or TRBV6-3 with TRBJ2-5; 8 bases fit TRBD2. The CDR3 covers 12 residues. Germline V gene sequence: CDR1 MNHEY, CDR2 SVGEGT. The V and J ends lost 6 bases and 7 bases, in that order; junction bases with no gene match: 4. The CDR3 coding sequence is TGTGCCAGCAGCCCGGGACTAGGGACCCAGTACTTC. Its protein is CASSPGLGTQYF.

About this clonotype itself: A much bigger clone sits one base away, suggesting this may be a read error. The chain combines TRBV7-8 with TRBJ1-2; D remains ambiguous. The CDR3 is 15 amino acids. The germline V gene encodes CDR1 SGHVS and CDR2 FQNEAQ. CDR3 bases: TGTGCCAGCAGCCCCCGCGAGGGCTCGGGCTATGACTACACCTTC. Translation: CASSPREGSGYDYTF.